This T cell receptor beta chain appears in the sequencing data of a study of monozygotic twins with inflammatory bowel disease. The team made cDNA by running eight separate reactions for each sample. TCRalpha along with TCRbeta cDNA was subjected to two nested PCRs lasting around 15 and 10 cycles. Following a re-call of the 5' RACE reads, TCRdb has one entry per CDR3 protein and lacks DNA. The table gives approximately 400,000 distinct CDR3 sequences; the top ten clones make up 2% to 2.5% of it. Germline values: CDR1 SNHLY, CDR2 FYNNEI. The CDR3 covers 12 residues. A note on this clonotype: The antigen is unknown.

Study-wide results and limits: Similarity of repertoires did not differ between concordant and discordant twins, possibly from limited power. Different subtypes (of T cells) could not be told apart from one another.

This TCR was sampled from a human donor with ulcerative colitis or Crohn's disease, or a healthy co-twin of an affected twin (not recorded which). This chain connects TRBV2 to TRBJ2-1. Material: blood. This CDR3 is CASSKTGDEQFF.